This note documents a single T cell receptor (beta chain) sequence. The antigen is not known. The sample belongs to a study of T cell repertoires in cytomegalovirus infection. Study-wide context: Recently identified HLA-C-restricted CMV epitopes were used, and well-studied HLA-B-restricted CMV epitopes were used as well. Indications of both CMV infection and matching HLA type were provided by public TCR beta signatures.

TCRdb called the reads again in MiXCR, with one record for every CDR3 protein. The sample has some 920,000 distinct CDR3 sequences; around a third are singletons. The CDR3 length is 17 residues. The V gene end was trimmed by 4 bases and the J gene end by 2 bases; junction bases not matched to a gene: 13. CDR1 and CDR2 from the germline V gene are MDHEN and SYDVKM. Specimen: cultured CD8+ T cells from PBMCs, collected from culture after CMV antigen stimulation. The V and J genes are TRBV28 and TRBJ1-1; TRBD1 aligns across 7 bases. The receptor comes from a human donor in good health (CMV status not recorded). Some clones in this sample may be carry-over from other donors' samples. DNA of the CDR3: TGTGCCAGCAGTTCCCCGAGAGGGGGCCGCCAAAACACTGAAGCTTTCTTT. Translated: CASSSPRGGRQNTEAFF.